This T cell receptor beta chain was sequenced for a study of human T cells and chemical hapten exposure. About the research overall: Per-sample variation in TCR yield stemmed mainly from small pooled library volume differences.

MiXCR, run by TCRdb on the RACE reads, gives a single entry per CDR3 protein. The top ten hold about 1.6% of the sample, which has some 46,000 distinct CDR3 sequences, 3.5% to 4.5% seen once. Time point noted: healthy volunteer bleed at 2 weeks. Whole blood that had not been fractionated was the source of extracted total RNA. This clonotype was observed many times. This TCR was recovered from a female donor in good health. Some clones in this sample may be carry-over from other donors' samples. The sequenced sample was whole blood.

CDR3 coding DNA: TGCAGTGCCCGCCCTGGGGAGGCTTCCAGGCCCCTCCACTTT. Protein sequence: CSARPGEASRPLHF. This chain uses TRBV20-1 with TRBJ1-6; no clear D gene. Trimming removed 6 bases at V and 13 bases at J, with 22 bases between. This CDR3 is built from 14 residues. Per the germline V gene, CDR1 is DFQATT and CDR2 is SNEGSKA (reference sequence).